Listed here are 17 T cell receptor beta chains from one sample, sequenced in a study of cytomegalovirus exposure and HLA in healthy donors. With 60 Vbeta and 13 Jbeta primers, the PCR was carried out. Repertoires were generated with immunoSEQ multiplex PCR, while TCRdb's copy carries only in-frame clones and drops some. The table records hundreds of thousands of clones, over 65% of them present only once. Input material: PBMCs. These receptors were obtained from a man between 18 and 29 years old in good health and CMV-seronegative.

This chain connects TRBV5-1 to TRBJ1-5; D not certain. This CDR3 is 13 amino acids long. Trimming removed 5 bases at V and 3 bases at J, with 9 bases between. The germline V gene has CDR1 SGHRS and CDR2 YFSETQ. As DNA, the CDR3 is TGCGCCAGCAGTGGTGGAGACAATCAGCCCCAGCATTTT. It is translated as CASSGGDNQPQHF.

The gene calls are TRBV4-2 and TRBJ2-1, with 8 bases lining up with TRBD2. CDR1 LGHNA and CDR2 YNFKEQ come from the germline V gene. The CDR3 consists of 18 residues. Losses at the gene ends were 5 bases for V and 5 bases for J; bases not matched to a gene: 17. CDR3 in amino acids: CASSVIMSGGPPNNEQFF. Written as DNA, the CDR3 is TGTGCCAGCAGCGTAATCATGTCGGGAGGGCCCCCTAACAATGAGCAGTTCTTC.

The chain joins TRBV4-1 to TRBJ2-2, with TRBD2 identical over 8 bases. CDR1 and CDR2 from the germline V gene are MGHRA and YSYEKL. V trimming: 1 base; J trimming: 4 bases; junction bases outside the gene matches: 2. CDR3 length: 15 amino acids. The CDR3 bases are TGCGCCAGCAGCCAAGCGGGACTAGTCACCGGGGAGCTGTTTTTT. It codes for CASSQAGLVTGELFF.

This clone was observed a few times. The V gene is TRBV6-1, the J gene TRBJ2-7, with 7 bases identical to TRBD2. The CDR3 is 14 residues long. Germline CDR1 reads MNHNS; CDR2 reads SASEGT. Trimming removed 7 bases from V and 2 bases from J; junction bases left unmatched: 8. The CDR3 is CASTSGLGAYEQYF. Written as DNA, the CDR3 is TGTGCCAGCACCTCTGGACTAGGGGCCTACGAGCAGTACTTC.

The V and J genes are TRBV2 and TRBJ1-4; no clear D gene. This CDR3 is built from 14 residues. V lost 7 bases and J 7 bases, leaving 16 bases between the germline ends. Germline CDR1 and CDR2: SNHLY and FYNNEI. The DNA for the CDR3 is TGTGCCAGCATCCAAGAACTAACGGCTGAAAAACTGTTTTTT. Translation gives CASIQELTAEKLFF.

This chain joins TRBV5-1 and TRBJ2-7; 11 bases fit TRBD2. Germline V gene data show CDR1 as SGHRS and CDR2 as YFSETQ. Trimming at V came to 4 bases and at J to 7 bases, leaving 10 bases not matched to a gene. This CDR3 has 15 residues. The CDR3: CASSIAGGPIEEQYF. CDR3 in DNA: TGCGCCAGCAGCATAGCGGGAGGGCCCATCGAAGAGCAGTACTTC. The full variable domain, rest sourced from reference TRBV5-1 and TRBJ2-7, is KAGVTQTPRYLIKTRGQQVTLSCSPISGHRSVSWYQQTPGQGLQFLFEYFSETQRNKGNFPGRFSGRQFSNSRSEMNVSTLELGDSALYLCASSIAGGPIEEQYFGPGTRLTVT.

The gene calls are TRBV15 and TRBJ1-1; D is unresolved. V was trimmed by 1 base and J by 0 bases, leaving 3 bases between them. CDR3 length equals 13 residues. Per the germline V gene, CDR1 is LNHNV and CDR2 is YYDKDF (reference sequence). The DNA for the CDR3 is TGTGCCACCAGCAGAGTATTGAACACTGAAGCTTTCTTT. Encoded protein: CATSRVLNTEAFF.

The V gene is TRBV11-2, the J gene TRBJ2-1, with a weak D call TRBD2 (6 bases). V was cut by 5 bases and J by 0 bases, with 17 bases left in between. CDR1 is SGHAT and CDR2 is FQNNGV in the germline V gene. The CDR3 loop spans 17 amino acids. The CDR3 here is CASSRRLESFSYNEQFF. The CDR3 DNA sequence: TGTGCCAGCAGCCGGAGACTAGAAAGCTTCTCCTACAATGAGCAGTTCTTC.

The V and J genes are TRBV9 and TRBJ2-2, with a possible D match to TRBD1 (6 bases). Germline values: CDR1 SGDLS, CDR2 YYNGEE. V was cut by 2 bases and J by 0 bases, with 8 bases left in between. The CDR3 extends over 15 amino acids. The CDR3 loop reads CASSVDRPNTGELFF. CDR3 coding DNA: TGTGCCAGCAGCGTCGACAGGCCGAACACCGGGGAGCTGTTTTTT.

The chain links TRBV15 to TRBJ1-1; D is possibly TRBD1 (6 bases). The germline V and J ends were trimmed by 3 bases and 0 bases, with 20 bases remaining between them. Germline assignment: CDR1 LNHNV and CDR2 YYDKDF (reference sequence). The CDR3 spans 18 residues. The CDR3 spells CATSSLGQSVAVNTEAFF. CDR3 sequence (DNA): TGTGCCACCAGCAGTCTCGGACAGTCCGTTGCCGTGAACACTGAAGCTTTCTTT.

This rearrangement joins TRBV5-1 to TRBJ1-1; TRBD1 aligns across 8 bases. V gave up 5 bases and J gave up 0 bases; unmatched junction bases: 15. Germline CDR1 and CDR2: SGHRS and YFSETQ. The CDR3 covers 18 residues. CDR3 DNA: TGCGCCAGCAGTACTGACAGGGGTGGATTATGGATGAACACTGAAGCTTTCTTT. It translates to CASSTDRGGLWMNTEAFF.

The rearrangement joins TRBV7-6 to TRBJ2-7; TRBD2 matches at 9 bases. Germline V lookup: CDR1 SGHVS, CDR2 FNYEAQ. J was trimmed by 1 base and V by 5 bases; bases with no gene match: 3. The CDR3 consists of 14 residues. CDR3 residues: CASSPTSGSYEQYF. The CDR3 region has the DNA TGTGCCAGCAGCCCGACTAGCGGATCCTACGAGCAGTACTTC.

V and J are TRBV28 and TRBJ2-3, with TRBD2 matching 8 bases. The J segment lost 4 bases and the V segment lost 6 bases, leaving 15 bases of the junction unmatched. This CDR3 comprises 17 residues. The germline V gene has CDR1 MDHEN and CDR2 SYDVKM. Here the CDR3 DNA reads TGTGCCAGCAGCCGTACCCGACTTGGCGGGAGGCCAGATACGCAGTATTTT. This gives the protein CASSRTRLGGRPDTQYF.

This rearrangement joins TRBV5-1 to TRBJ2-2; D is perhaps TRBD1 (5 bases). The germline V gene has CDR1 SGHRS and CDR2 YFSETQ. The ends were cut back, 2 bases at V and 1 base at J, with 12 bases in the middle. The CDR3 is made up of 16 amino acids. CDR3: CASSFRGQGNTGELFF. The CDR3 bases are TGCGCCAGCAGCTTTCGTGGGCAGGGGAACACCGGGGAGCTGTTTTTT.

The chain recombines TRBV2 with TRBJ2-5; tentatively, D is TRBD2 (5 bases). The J call may be wrong; the DNA end is better matched by TRBJ2-7. Germline CDR1 reads SNHLY; CDR2 reads FYNNEI. The CDR3 loop spans 16 amino acids. CDR3 DNA sequence: TGTGCCAGCATTTCCTACCGGACGGGGAGCTCCTACGAGCAGTACTTC. Protein sequence: CASISYRTGSSYEQYF.

V usage is TRBV10-3 and J usage is TRBJ2-7; D might be TRBD2 (6 bases). The germline V and J ends were trimmed by 4 bases and 2 bases, with 9 bases remaining between them. In germline, CDR1 is ENHRY, CDR2 SYGVKD. CDR3 size: 13 residues. The CDR3 sequence is CAISAGVTYEQYF. The CDR3 nucleotides read TGTGCCATCAGTGCGGGGGTCACCTACGAGCAGTACTTC.

The chain joins TRBV30 to TRBJ1-4, with 8 nucleotides matching TRBD1. The CDR3 sequence is 13 residues long. Per the germline V gene, CDR1 is GTSNPN and CDR2 is SVGIG (reference sequence). Germline trimming cut 6 bases from V and 8 bases from J; bases unmatched to any gene: 8. The CDR3 DNA is TGTGCCTGTGACAGGGGAGGAGTGGAAAAACTGTTTTTT. Amino acid sequence: CACDRGGVEKLFF.